This TCR beta chain was identified during a study of blood T cells in healthy people across ages. Study conclusions and caveats: Comparison with aged donors showed that long-lived donors had more naive CD4+ cells and higher diversity.

Healthy Caucasian individuals from Russia aged about 6 to 100 served as donors. Through a sample-barcoded 5' primer and a J-beta primer mix, a second PCR was run for roughly 6 to 12 cycles. Tagging of each cDNA molecule was performed by a template-switch adaptor with 12 random nucleotides. One entry per CDR3 protein results from TCRdb running MiXCR on the 5' RACE reads. Of some 1.7 million distinct CDR3 sequences in the sample, 28% were seen once. In the case of this clonotype: The target antigen is unknown. A junction boundary mismatches the germline segment, possibly from a read error.

The CDR3 covers 16 residues. CDR1 and CDR2 (germline): MNHEY, SVGAGI. This receptor was identified in a woman in her 30s in good health. Sequencing was performed on blood. The V and J genes are TRBV6-5 and TRBJ2-7; 11 bases agree with TRBD2. The CDR3 DNA sequence: TGTGCCAGCAGTGCCCTGGGACTAGCGGTCTCCTACGAGCGGTACTTC. Residues: CASSALGLAVSYERYF.